The rows below give T cell receptor beta chains drawn from one sample of a study of regulatory T cells in long-lasting Graves disease. TCRdb passed the multiplex PCR reads through MiXCR, listing each CDR3 protein once. The sample lists roughly 610,000 distinct CDR3 sequences; 15% to 20% were seen once. These data were also reused for a study on T cells in Graves' hyperthyroidism and ophthalmopathy.

Source: peripheral blood mononuclear cells (PBMCs), taken at new diagnosis, from a patient treated with antithyroid drugs. Receptor source: a man between 18 and 29 years old with Graves disease. CDR3s include the opening cysteine and the closing phenylalanine or tryptophan. D genes are given only for firm matches. Only part of the rows carry a size: once, few, many, or a class if the clone is expanded.

size: NA
J: TRBJ2-7
V: TRBV29-1
D: NA
DNA: TGCAGCGTCTCCGGGCCAAGGGGACATCAAGGGGCCTACGAGCAGTACTTC
CDR3: CSVSGPRGHQGAYEQYF

size: few
J: TRBJ2-7
V: TRBV6-1
D: NA
DNA: TGTGCCAGCAGTGAAGCGCCCGGGGTCTCCTACGAGCAGTACTTC
CDR3: CASSEAPGVSYEQYF

size: few
J: TRBJ2-7
V: TRBV5-5
D: TRBD2
DNA: TGTGCCAGCAGCCGTGTCGGGAGGGACTCCTACGAGCAGTACTTC
CDR3: CASSRVGRDSYEQYF

size: many
J: TRBJ2-1
V: TRBV7-2
D: NA
DNA: TGTGCCAGCACCACCCCGATTCGGGTATCCATTGGCGAGCAGTTCTTC
CDR3: CASTTPIRVSIGEQFF

size: many
J: TRBJ2-1
V: TRBV12-3/TRBV12-4
D: NA
DNA: TGTGCCAGCAGTTACAAGGTCTACTACAATGAGCAGTTCTTC
CDR3: CASSYKVYYNEQFF

size: NA
J: TRBJ1-5
V: TRBV7-9
D: NA
DNA: TGTGCCAGCAGCTCGAGTGGAGCAGGCAATCAGCCCCAGCATTTT
CDR3: CASSSSGAGNQPQHF

size: many
J: TRBJ2-3
V: TRBV12-3/TRBV12-4
D: NA
DNA: TGTGCCAGCGGGAGTGGGGACATAATCACAGATACGCAGTATTTT
CDR3: CASGSGDIITDTQYF

size: many
J: TRBJ2-7
V: TRBV2
D: NA
DNA: TGTGCCAGCCAATCAGGGCGGGGAGCCACTCAGTACTTC
CDR3: CASQSGRGATQYF

size: many
J: TRBJ1-1
V: TRBV2
D: NA
DNA: TGTGCCAGCAGTGAAGCGTGGGGAATGAACACTGAAGCTTTCTTT
CDR3: CASSEAWGMNTEAFF

size: few
J: TRBJ2-2
V: TRBV5-4
D: TRBD1
DNA: TGTGCCAGCAGCTTGGAGGGACAGGGGTCCGGGGAGCTGTTTTTT
CDR3: CASSLEGQGSGELFF

size: few
J: TRBJ2-7
V: TRBV19
D: NA
DNA: TGTGCCAGTAGTCGCTGGCTGAACCCATTTTACGAGCAGTACTTC
CDR3: CASSRWLNPFYEQYF

size: few
J: TRBJ2-2
V: TRBV3-1
D: NA
DNA: TGTGCCAGCAGAGGGGGTTCCGACACCGGGGAGCTGTTTTTT
CDR3: CASRGGSDTGELFF

size: many
J: TRBJ2-7
V: TRBV12-3/TRBV12-4
D: NA
DNA: TGTGCCAGCAAATCAGGACACGAGCAGTACTTC
CDR3: CASKSGHEQYF

size: few
J: TRBJ2-7
V: TRBV4-1
D: TRBD1
DNA: TGCGCCAGCAGCCAAGATCGACAGGGGTTCTACGAGCAGTACTTC
CDR3: CASSQDRQGFYEQYF

size: many
J: TRBJ2-7
V: TRBV20-1
D: TRBD2
DNA: TGCAGTGCTTCCCCCCTAGCGGGAGACAGTTCCTACGAGCAGTACTTC
CDR3: CSASPLAGDSSYEQYF

size: few
J: TRBJ2-2
V: TRBV14
D: NA
DNA: TGTGCCAGCAGCCAAGTTCAGGCTGGCGGGGAGCTGTTTTTT
CDR3: CASSQVQAGGELFF

size: many
J: TRBJ2-7
V: TRBV6-1
D: NA
DNA: TGTGCCAGCAGGGCCGCCCTCCCGGGAGAGCAGTACTTC
CDR3: CASRAALPGEQYF

size: many
J: TRBJ1-2
V: TRBV6-2/TRBV6-3
D: NA
DNA: TGTGCCAGCAGTGATGGGCAGGTCCCAGGGATTCGCTACACCTTC
CDR3: CASSDGQVPGIRYTF

size: few
J: TRBJ1-2
V: TRBV4-1
D: TRBD1
DNA: TGCGCCAGCAGCCATCCCGGACAGGCGAGCTATGGCTACACCTTC
CDR3: CASSHPGQASYGYTF

size: many
J: TRBJ1-1
V: TRBV7-9
D: NA
DNA: TGTGCCAGCAGCTTAGAGCCGGGGCAGAACACTGAAGCTTTCTTT
CDR3: CASSLEPGQNTEAFF

size: few
J: TRBJ1-5
V: TRBV27
D: NA
DNA: TGTGCCAGCAGCCCCGGGACAAATAGCAATCAGCCCCAGCATTTT
CDR3: CASSPGTNSNQPQHF

size: few
J: TRBJ2-7
V: TRBV12-3/TRBV12-4
D: NA
DNA: TGTGCCAGCAGTATGGGGCTAGTCTTGGAGCAGTACTTC
CDR3: CASSMGLVLEQYF

size: NA
J: TRBJ1-2
V: TRBV12-3/TRBV12-4
D: NA
DNA: TGTGCCAGCAGTCCCGCACTCGACCCCAAATTCTATGGCTACACCTTC
CDR3: CASSPALDPKFYGYTF

size: few
J: TRBJ2-5
V: TRBV4-1
D: NA
DNA: TGCGCCAGCAGCCAAGCGGAGCGCCCCCAGGAGACCCGGTACTTC
CDR3: CASSQAERPQETRYF

size: NA
J: TRBJ2-1
V: TRBV20-1
D: TRBD2
DNA: TGCAGTGCTAGAGATAAGCCGGGACTATCCTACAATGAGCAGTTCTTC
CDR3: CSARDKPGLSYNEQFF

size: NA
J: TRBJ2-3
V: TRBV20-1
D: NA
DNA: TGCAGTGCCCTCCGATCTGAGGGTTCGTGGACAGATACGCAGTATTTT
CDR3: CSALRSEGSWTDTQYF

size: many
J: TRBJ1-1
V: TRBV6-1
D: TRBD1
DNA: TGTGCCAGCACCAGAGGACAGGGCATGAACACTGAAGCTTTCTTT
CDR3: CASTRGQGMNTEAFF

size: NA
J: TRBJ1-5
V: TRBV10-3
D: NA
DNA: TGTGCCATCAGTGAGGAGGGAGTTGGCAATCAGCCCCAGCATTTT
CDR3: CAISEEGVGNQPQHF

size: many
J: TRBJ2-3
V: TRBV7-9
D: TRBD1
DNA: TGTGCCAGCAGACATCAGGGGGAAAGCACAGATACGCAGTATTTT
CDR3: CASRHQGESTDTQYF

size: many
J: TRBJ1-5
V: TRBV6-1
D: NA
DNA: TGTGCCAGCAGTGAATTCTCGCGGGGCCCCAATCAGCCCCAGCATTTT
CDR3: CASSEFSRGPNQPQHF

size: many
J: TRBJ2-3
V: TRBV3-1
D: TRBD2
DNA: TGTGCCAGCAGCCAAGATGGACTAGCAACAGATACGCAGTATTTT
CDR3: CASSQDGLATDTQYF

size: NA
J: TRBJ2-1
V: TRBV6-2/TRBV6-3
D: TRBD2
DNA: TGTGCCAGCAGTGACGGGACTAGCGGGAATGAGCAGTTCTTC
CDR3: CASSDGTSGNEQFF

size: NA
J: TRBJ2-1
V: TRBV5-6
D: NA
DNA: TGTGCCAGCAGCTTCCGAGGGTGGGACTCCTACAATGAGCAGTTCTTC
CDR3: CASSFRGWDSYNEQFF

size: few
J: TRBJ2-4
V: TRBV4-1
D: NA
DNA: TGCGCCAGCAGCCAAGTTGCGAGGTTTAGAGGGTCGGGCAAAAACATTCAGTACTTC
CDR3: CASSQVARFRGSGKNIQYF

size: few
J: TRBJ1-2
V: TRBV27
D: NA
DNA: TGTGCCAGCAGTTCCAACAGGGTCGCCTATGGCTACACCTTC
CDR3: CASSSNRVAYGYTF

size: many
J: TRBJ2-3
V: TRBV6-2/TRBV6-3
D: NA
DNA: TGTGCCAGCAGTTACTTCAGAGTTAGCACAGATACGCAGTATTTT
CDR3: CASSYFRVSTDTQYF

size: few
J: TRBJ1-5
V: TRBV27
D: NA
DNA: TGTGCCAGCAGTCCGAGGGACTCTGGGGTTCAGCCCCAGCATTTT
CDR3: CASSPRDSGVQPQHF

size: few
J: TRBJ2-1
V: TRBV9
D: NA
DNA: TGTGCCAGCAGCGTAGGGCTCCCAGCCCTCAATGAGCAGTTCTTC
CDR3: CASSVGLPALNEQFF

size: many
J: TRBJ2-3
V: TRBV6-2/TRBV6-3
D: NA
DNA: TGTGCCAGCAGTTACCTCGACGGGCCAGGCGTTGCAGATACGCAGTATTTT
CDR3: CASSYLDGPGVADTQYF

size: NA
J: TRBJ2-7
V: TRBV5-6
D: NA
DNA: TGTGCCAGCACCCCCGGGGCCTCCTACGAGCAGTACTTC
CDR3: CASTPGASYEQYF

size: NA
J: TRBJ1-1
V: TRBV28
D: NA
DNA: TGTGCCAGCAGCTCAGACGGATTTTCGGAGGTGGGCACTGAAGCTTTCTTT
CDR3: CASSSDGFSEVGTEAFF

size: few
J: TRBJ2-1
V: TRBV6-9
D: NA
DNA: TGTGCCAGCAGTTACGGGGCGGGTAGCTCCTACAATGAGCAGTTCTTC
CDR3: CASSYGAGSSYNEQFF

size: NA
J: TRBJ1-3
V: TRBV28
D: NA
DNA: TGTGCCAGCAGTTTCGCAGCCACAGCCTCTGGAAACACCATATATTTT
CDR3: CASSFAATASGNTIYF

size: many
J: TRBJ1-1
V: TRBV5-1
D: TRBD1
DNA: TGCGCCAGCAGCTCCCCCCCTGGACAGGGGGCAGTTAGGACTGAAGCTTTCTTT
CDR3: CASSSPPGQGAVRTEAFF

size: few
J: TRBJ1-2
V: TRBV4-1
D: TRBD1
DNA: TGCGCCAGCAGCCAGAGTGTTCCACAGGGGGCCAGCTATGGCTACACCTTC
CDR3: CASSQSVPQGASYGYTF

size: many
J: TRBJ1-5
V: TRBV28
D: NA
DNA: TGTGCCAGCAGTTTTATCCCTCTTAGCAATCAGCCCCAGCATTTT
CDR3: CASSFIPLSNQPQHF

size: few
J: TRBJ2-5
V: TRBV5-1
D: NA
DNA: TGCGCCAGCAGCGGGGACACTCAAGAGACCCAGTACTTC
CDR3: CASSGDTQETQYF

size: NA
J: TRBJ2-7
V: TRBV20-1
D: NA
DNA: TGCAGTGCTAGAGATCTGTGGGACGAATACTCCTACGAGCAGTACTTC
CDR3: CSARDLWDEYSYEQYF